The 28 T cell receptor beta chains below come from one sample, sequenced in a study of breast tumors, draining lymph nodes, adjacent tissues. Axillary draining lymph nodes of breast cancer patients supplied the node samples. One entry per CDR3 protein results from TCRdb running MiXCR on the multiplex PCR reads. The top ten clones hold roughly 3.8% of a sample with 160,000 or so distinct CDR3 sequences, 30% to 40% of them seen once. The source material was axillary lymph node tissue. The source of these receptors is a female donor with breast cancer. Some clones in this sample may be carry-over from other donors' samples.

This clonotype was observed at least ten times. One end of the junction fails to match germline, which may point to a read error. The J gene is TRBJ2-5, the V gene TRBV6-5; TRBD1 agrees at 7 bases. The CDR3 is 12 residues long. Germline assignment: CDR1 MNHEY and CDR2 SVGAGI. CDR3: CASLTGQGTQYF. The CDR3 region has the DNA TGTGCCAGCCTGACAGGGCAAGGGACCCAGTACTTC.

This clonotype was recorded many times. In DNA, the CDR3 is TGCGCCAGCAGCTTGTTCCAGGGGGTGTCGGAGACCCAGTACTTC. It encodes CASSLFQGVSETQYF. This chain connects TRBV5-1 to TRBJ2-5; TRBD1 matches at 7 bases. V gave up 1 base and J gave up 5 bases; unmatched junction bases: 8. Per the germline V gene, CDR1 is SGHRS and CDR2 is YFSETQ. This CDR3 contains 15 residues.

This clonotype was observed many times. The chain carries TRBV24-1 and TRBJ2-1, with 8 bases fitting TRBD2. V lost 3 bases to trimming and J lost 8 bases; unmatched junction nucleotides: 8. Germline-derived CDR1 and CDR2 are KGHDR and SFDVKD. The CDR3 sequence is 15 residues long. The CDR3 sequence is CATSDPRTSFDEQFF. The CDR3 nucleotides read TGTGCCACCAGTGATCCCAGGACTAGCTTCGATGAGCAGTTCTTC.

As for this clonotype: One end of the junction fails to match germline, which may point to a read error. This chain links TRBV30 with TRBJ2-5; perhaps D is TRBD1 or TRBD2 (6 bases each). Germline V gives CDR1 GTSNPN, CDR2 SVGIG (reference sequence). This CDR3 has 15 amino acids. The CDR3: CARRAGTSEGETQYF. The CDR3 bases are TGTGCCCGGAGGGCCGGGACATCCGAAGGGGAGACCCAGTACTTC.

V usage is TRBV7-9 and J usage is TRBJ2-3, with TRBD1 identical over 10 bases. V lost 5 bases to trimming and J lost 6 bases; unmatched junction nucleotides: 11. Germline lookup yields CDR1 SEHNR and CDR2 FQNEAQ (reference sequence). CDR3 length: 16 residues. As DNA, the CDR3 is TGTGCCAGCAGCCCCCGACCGGACAGGGGGTGGGATACGCAGTATTTT. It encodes CASSPRPDRGWDTQYF.

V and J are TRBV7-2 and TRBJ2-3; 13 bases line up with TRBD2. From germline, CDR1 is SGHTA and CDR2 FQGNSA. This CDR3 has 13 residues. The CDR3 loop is CALRTSGSDTQYF. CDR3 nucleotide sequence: TGTGCTCTCAGGACTAGCGGGAGTGATACGCAGTATTTT. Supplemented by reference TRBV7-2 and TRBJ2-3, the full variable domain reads GAGVSQSPSNKVTEKGKDVELRCDPISGHTALYWYRQSLGQGLEFLIYFQGNSAPDKSGLPSDRFSAERTGGSVSTLTIQRTQQEDSAVYLCALRTSGSDTQYFGPGTRLTVL.

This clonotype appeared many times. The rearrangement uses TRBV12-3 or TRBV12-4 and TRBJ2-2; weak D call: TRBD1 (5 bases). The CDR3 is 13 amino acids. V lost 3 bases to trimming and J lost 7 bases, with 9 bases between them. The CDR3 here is CASSFRGNGELFF. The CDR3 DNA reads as TGTGCCAGCAGTTTTAGGGGAAACGGGGAGCTGTTTTTT.

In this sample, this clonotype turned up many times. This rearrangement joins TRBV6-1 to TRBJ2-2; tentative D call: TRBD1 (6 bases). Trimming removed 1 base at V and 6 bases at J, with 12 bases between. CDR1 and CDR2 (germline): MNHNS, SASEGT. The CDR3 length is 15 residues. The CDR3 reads CASSEELGAPGELFF. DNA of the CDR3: TGTGCCAGCAGTGAAGAGTTGGGGGCGCCCGGGGAGCTGTTTTTT.

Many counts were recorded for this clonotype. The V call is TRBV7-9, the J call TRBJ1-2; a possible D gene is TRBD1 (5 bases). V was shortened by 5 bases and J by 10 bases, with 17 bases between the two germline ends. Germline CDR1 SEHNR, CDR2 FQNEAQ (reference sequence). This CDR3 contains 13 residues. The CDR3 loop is CASSPNGARFYTF. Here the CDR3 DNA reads TGTGCCAGCAGCCCCAATGGGGCTAGGTTCTACACCTTC. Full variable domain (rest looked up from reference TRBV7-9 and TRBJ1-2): DTGVSQNPRHKITKRGQNVTFRCDPISEHNRLYWYRQTLGQGPEFLTYFQNEAQLEKSRLLSDRFSAERPKGSFSTLEIQRTEQGDSAMYLCASSPNGARFYTFGSGTRLTVV.

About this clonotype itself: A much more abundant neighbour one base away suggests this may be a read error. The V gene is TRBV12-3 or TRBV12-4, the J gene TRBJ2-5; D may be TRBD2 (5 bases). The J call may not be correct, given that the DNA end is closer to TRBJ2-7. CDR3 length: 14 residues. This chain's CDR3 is CASTFGVEGIEQYF. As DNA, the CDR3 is TGTGCCAGCACCTTCGGGGTTGAGGGAATCGAGCAGTACTTC.

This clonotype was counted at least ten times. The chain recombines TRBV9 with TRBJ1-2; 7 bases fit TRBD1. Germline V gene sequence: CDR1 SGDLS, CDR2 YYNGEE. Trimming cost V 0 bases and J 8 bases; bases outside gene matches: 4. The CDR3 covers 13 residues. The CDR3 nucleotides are TGTGCCAGCAGCGTAGTGACAGGGAGAGGCTACACCTTC. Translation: CASSVVTGRGYTF.

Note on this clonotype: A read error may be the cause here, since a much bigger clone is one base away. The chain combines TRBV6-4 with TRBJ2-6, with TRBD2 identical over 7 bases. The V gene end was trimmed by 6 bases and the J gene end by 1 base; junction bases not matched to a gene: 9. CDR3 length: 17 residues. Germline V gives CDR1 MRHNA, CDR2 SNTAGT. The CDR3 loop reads CASSPGLYSSGANVLTF. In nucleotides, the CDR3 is TGTGCCAGCAGCCCGGGACTATATAGTTCTGGGGCCAACGTCCTGACTTTC.

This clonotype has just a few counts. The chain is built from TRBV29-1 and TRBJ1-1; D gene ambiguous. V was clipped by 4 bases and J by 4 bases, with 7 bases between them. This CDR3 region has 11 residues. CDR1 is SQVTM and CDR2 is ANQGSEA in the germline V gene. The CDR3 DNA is TGCAGCGTTGCCAGGAGCACTGAAGCTTTCTTT. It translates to CSVARSTEAFF.

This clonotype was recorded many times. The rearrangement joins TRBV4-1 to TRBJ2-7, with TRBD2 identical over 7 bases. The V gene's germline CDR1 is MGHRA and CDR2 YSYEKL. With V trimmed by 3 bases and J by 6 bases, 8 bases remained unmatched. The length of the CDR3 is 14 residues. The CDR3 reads CASSQRSGDGEQYF. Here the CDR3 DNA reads TGCGCCAGCAGCCAGCGCAGCGGGGATGGCGAGCAGTACTTC.

CDR3: CASTRGSSYNEQFF. In DNA form, the CDR3 reads TGTGCCAGCACTAGGGGGAGCTCCTACAATGAGCAGTTCTTC. The rearrangement links TRBV27 to TRBJ2-1, with D possibly TRBD1 on 6 matching bases. Per germline, CDR1 MNHEY and CDR2 SMNVEV (reference sequence). The CDR3 spans 14 residues. The V end was cut by 7 bases, the J end by 0 bases, with 10 bases between.

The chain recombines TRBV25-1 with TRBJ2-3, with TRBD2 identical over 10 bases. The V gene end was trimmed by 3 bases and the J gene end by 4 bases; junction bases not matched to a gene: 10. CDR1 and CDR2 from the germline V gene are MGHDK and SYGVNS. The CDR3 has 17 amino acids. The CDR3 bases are TGTGCCAGCAGTGACCCAACCCTAGCGGGAGTGGCAGATACGCAGTATTTT. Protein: CASSDPTLAGVADTQYF.

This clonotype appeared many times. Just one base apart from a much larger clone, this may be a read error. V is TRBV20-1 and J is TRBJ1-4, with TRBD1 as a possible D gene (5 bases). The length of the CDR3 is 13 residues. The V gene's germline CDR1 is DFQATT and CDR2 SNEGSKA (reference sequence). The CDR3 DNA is TGCAGTGCTAGAGATCTGACAGATGAAACACTGTTTTTT. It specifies CSARDLTDETLFF.

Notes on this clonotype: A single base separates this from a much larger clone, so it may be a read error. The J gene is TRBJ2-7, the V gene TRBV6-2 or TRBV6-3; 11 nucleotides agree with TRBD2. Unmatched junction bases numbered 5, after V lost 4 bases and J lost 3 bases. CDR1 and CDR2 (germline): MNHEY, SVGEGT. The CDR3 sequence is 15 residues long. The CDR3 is CASSCRTSGSYEQYF. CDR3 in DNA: TGTGCCAGCAGTTGCCGAACTAGCGGGAGCTACGAGCAGTACTTC.

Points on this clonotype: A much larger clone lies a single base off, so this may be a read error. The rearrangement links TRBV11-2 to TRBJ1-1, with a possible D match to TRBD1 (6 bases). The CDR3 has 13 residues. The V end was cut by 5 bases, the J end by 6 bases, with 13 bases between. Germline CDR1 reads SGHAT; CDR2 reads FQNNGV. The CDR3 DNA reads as TGTGCCAGCAGCGGAAGGGGGAATGCTGAAGCTTTCTTT. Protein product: CASSGRGNAEAFF.

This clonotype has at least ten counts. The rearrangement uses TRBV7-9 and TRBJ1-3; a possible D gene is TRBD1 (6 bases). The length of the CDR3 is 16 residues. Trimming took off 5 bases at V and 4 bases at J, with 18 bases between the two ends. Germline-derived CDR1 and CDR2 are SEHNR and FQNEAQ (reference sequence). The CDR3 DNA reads TGTGCCAGCAGCCACCGGGACAAAGGTCTCGGAAACACCATATATTTT. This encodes CASSHRDKGLGNTIYF.

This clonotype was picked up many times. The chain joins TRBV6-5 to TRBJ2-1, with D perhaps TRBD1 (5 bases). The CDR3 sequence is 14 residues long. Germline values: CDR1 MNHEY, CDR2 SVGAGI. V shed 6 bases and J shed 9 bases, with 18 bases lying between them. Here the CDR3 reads CASRAQGGRTEQFF. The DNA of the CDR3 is TGTGCCAGCAGAGCGCAGGGTGGAAGGACTGAGCAGTTCTTC.

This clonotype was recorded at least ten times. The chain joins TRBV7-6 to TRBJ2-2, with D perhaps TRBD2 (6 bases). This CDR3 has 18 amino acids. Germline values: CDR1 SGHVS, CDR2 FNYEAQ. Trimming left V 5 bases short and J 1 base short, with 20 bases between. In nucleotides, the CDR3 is TGTGCCAGCAGCCTCCTTAGTAATCTAGCGTTGAACACCGGGGAGCTGTTTTTT. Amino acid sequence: CASSLLSNLALNTGELFF.

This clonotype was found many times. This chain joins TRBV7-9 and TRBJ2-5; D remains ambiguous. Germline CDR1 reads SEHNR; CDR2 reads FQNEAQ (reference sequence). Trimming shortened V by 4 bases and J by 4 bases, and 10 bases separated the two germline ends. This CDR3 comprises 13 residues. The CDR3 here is CASSSSYSETQYF. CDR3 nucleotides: TGTGCCAGCAGCTCATCCTATTCAGAGACCCAGTACTTC.

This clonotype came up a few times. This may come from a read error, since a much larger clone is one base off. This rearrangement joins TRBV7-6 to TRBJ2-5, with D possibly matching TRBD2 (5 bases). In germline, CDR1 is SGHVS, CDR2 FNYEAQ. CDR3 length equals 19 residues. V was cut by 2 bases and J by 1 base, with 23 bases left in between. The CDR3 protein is CASSLPPLRFREAQETQYF. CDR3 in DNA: TGTGCCAGCAGCTTACCCCCGCTTCGGTTCCGGGAAGCCCAAGAGACCCAGTACTTC.

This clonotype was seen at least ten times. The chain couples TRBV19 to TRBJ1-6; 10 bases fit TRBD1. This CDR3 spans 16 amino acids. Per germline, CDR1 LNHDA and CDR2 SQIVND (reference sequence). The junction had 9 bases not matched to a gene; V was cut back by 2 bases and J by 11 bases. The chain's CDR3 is CASSIMAGQGNTPLHF. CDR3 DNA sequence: TGTGCCAGTAGTATAATGGCGGGACAGGGGAATACACCCCTCCACTTT.

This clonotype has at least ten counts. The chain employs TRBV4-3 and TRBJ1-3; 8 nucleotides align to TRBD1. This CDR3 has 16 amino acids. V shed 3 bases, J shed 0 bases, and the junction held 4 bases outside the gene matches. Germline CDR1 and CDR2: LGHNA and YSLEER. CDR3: CASSQVTGGSGNTIYF. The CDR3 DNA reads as TGCGCCAGCAGCCAGGTAACAGGGGGCTCTGGAAACACCATATATTTT.

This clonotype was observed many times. The CDR3 DNA is TGTGCCAGCAGGATGGGGACCCAAGAGACCCAGTACTTC. Its protein is CASRMGTQETQYF. J is TRBJ2-5 and V is TRBV12-3 or TRBV12-4, with D perhaps assigned TRBD1 or TRBD2 (5 bases each). V was pared by 6 bases and J by 1 base, with 9 bases between. This CDR3 is built from 13 residues.

The DNA of the CDR3 is TGCAGTGCTAGTCTGGACAGGGGCATTAGCACAGATACGCAGTATTTT. Translating it yields CSASLDRGISTDTQYF. The chain links TRBV20-1 to TRBJ2-3; 9 bases fit TRBD1. In germline, CDR1 is DFQATT, CDR2 SNEGSKA (reference sequence). With V trimmed by 3 bases and J by 0 bases, 7 bases remained unmatched. The CDR3 is 16 amino acids.